Listed here is a single TCR beta chain. Which antigen it targets is not known. No base quality information exists; no much larger clone differs at one position. This specimen comes from a study of naive and memory T cell subsets (dated by TCRdb to 2017 to 2019). In terms of the full investigation: The figure summarizing the skin biopsy and whole blood samples listed about ten blood donors, 7 tuberculin skin test biopsies and 3 saline control biopsies. PCR2 was typically performed as a SYBR Green qPCR that was stopped at a set threshold, although end-point PCR (roughly 6 cycles) could be used instead for low-input samples.

The CDR3, from cysteine to phenylalanine, totals 18 residues. The DNA shown is the 54-base CDR3, in frame from base 1. Ends trimmed: V by 5 bases, J by 1 base; bases unmatched to a gene: 14. The germline V gene supplies CDR1 MGHRA and CDR2 YSYEKL. The research as a whole found: The RNA-based method was acknowledged to be potentially sensitive to changes in TCR transcripts with T cell activation and differentiation.

Receptor amplification or capture employed 5' RACE. Four rounds of PCR, run with the SP2 primer together with nested alpha and beta constant region primers, were used to amplify the ligated cDNA. TCR RNA was reverse transcribed with SuperScript IV using alpha and beta constant region primers for the blood and skin samples. T4 RNA ligase 1 was used to ligate an oligonucleotide containing the Illumina SP2 primer and a UMI to the 3' end of the cDNA. The 12-nucleotide UMI was composed of two random hexamers separated by an eight-base spacer, which was included to prevent hairpin formation. From the second PCR onward, TCR alpha and beta chain libraries were processed separately and dual indexed for multiplexing. After pooling, the indexed libraries were analyzed by capillary electrophoresis and sequenced on either an Illumina MiSeq or NextSeq. Libraries were spiked with PhiX DNA at about 5-7% so that base diversity was increased and cluster recognition was improved. Under the source paper's analysis protocol: Demultiplexor pulled UMIs out of read 2, joined the UMIs with the TCR sequence from read 1, and separated reads according to sample indices. V and J genes and V-J junctions were identified by Decombinator, which gave every TCR a five-part identifier that included V and J deletions. UMIs were used by Collapsinator to correct sequencing errors and PCR amplification heterogeneity, so that a UMI-based abundance was obtained for each TCR. CDR3Translator turned identifiers into nucleotide sequence, translated that sequence into amino acids, and pulled out CDR3 regions based on terminal motifs. Error-corrected counts of alpha and beta TCRs from blood and skin were compared after being normalized to the amount of input RNA. TCRdb handled the public reads itself, with Q25 trimming in fastp and clone calling in MiXCR, and kept productive beta chains. Under each unique CDR3 protein, matching rows form one entry showing the most common genes and DNA. V and J calls and clone size were set by TCRdb, not the authors. In this sample the table shows approximately 58,000 distinct CDR3 sequences, approximately 6.6% of which occur a single time. 8.5% to 10% of the sample goes to the ten largest clones.

A robust, sensitive protocol for the amplification, sequencing and analysis of TCRs was described in the study, in which 3' ligation of a UMI-containing oligonucleotide to TCR cDNA was used. For whole blood analysis, roughly 2.6 ml of peripheral blood was drawn from adult healthy volunteers into Tempus tubes, and RNA was extracted according to the manufacturer's instructions. Total RNA was treated with RQ1 DNase, without cell sorting, prior to reverse transcription, with an input of about 1 to 1,100 ng being targeted. Skin biopsy and whole blood libraries were made to test pipeline robustness in samples where T cells form a minority population.

This chain is built from TRBV4-1 and TRBJ1-1, with 9 bases matching TRBD1. The clonotype comes from a male donor in good health. The CDR3 protein is CASSVIPGQGVGNTEAFF. The sequenced DNA is TGCGCCAGCAGCGTTATTCCGGGACAGGGAGTTGGGAACACTGAAGCTTTCTTT.